A single sample gave rise to the 27 T cell receptor beta chains below, sequenced in a study of T cell responses to AZD1222 COVID-19 vaccine. Assay: immunoSEQ multiplex PCR; the TCRdb copy retains only in-frame clones and omits some. The table records about 97,000 clones, approximately 91% of them present only once. Sequencing was performed on peripheral blood, taken on day 0 of AZD1222 vaccination. Receptor source: an adult in good health.

The genes are TRBV19 and TRBJ2-1; 9 bases fit TRBD2. This CDR3 has 14 amino acids. V lost 4 bases, J lost 7 bases, and 5 bases stayed unmatched. CDR1 is LNHDA and CDR2 is SQIVND in the germline V gene (reference sequence). In nucleotides, the CDR3 is TGTGCCAGTAGTACCGCGGGGGGGCCTAATGAGCAGTTCTTC. It yields the protein CASSTAGGPNEQFF. The whole variable domain, filled in from reference TRBV19 and TRBJ2-1, reads DGGITQSPKYLFRKEGQNVTLSCEQNLNHDAMYWYRQDPGQGLRLIYYSQIVNDFQKGDIAEGYSVSREKKESFPLTVTSAQKNPTAFYLCASSTAGGPNEQFFGPGTRLTVL.

The chain links TRBV28 to TRBJ2-1; 8 bases fit TRBD2. CDR3 length: 17 amino acids. Germline CDR1 and CDR2: MDHEN and SYDVKM. Trimming at V came to 8 bases and at J to 0 bases, leaving 12 bases not matched to a gene. The DNA for the CDR3 is TGTGCCAGCCCCCCCGACAGCGGGGGCCCCTCCTACAATGAGCAGTTCTTC. Translation gives CASPPDSGGPSYNEQFF.

The rearrangement uses TRBV19 and TRBJ2-2, with D tentatively TRBD1 or TRBD2 (5 bases each). Germline V gene sequence: CDR1 LNHDA, CDR2 SQIVND (reference sequence). Trimming removed 0 bases from V and 6 bases from J, with 11 bases in between. The length of the CDR3 is 15 residues. CDR3: CASSIDLRGAGELFF. CDR3 sequence (DNA): TGTGCCAGTAGTATAGATCTAAGAGGGGCCGGGGAGCTGTTTTTT. Full variable domain (rest looked up from reference TRBV19 and TRBJ2-2): DGGITQSPKYLFRKEGQNVTLSCEQNLNHDAMYWYRQDPGQGLRLIYYSQIVNDFQKGDIAEGYSVSREKKESFPLTVTSAQKNPTAFYLCASSIDLRGAGELFFGEGSRLTVL.

This chain connects TRBV10-1 to TRBJ2-4; D tentatively fits TRBD1 or TRBD2 (5 bases each). This CDR3 comprises 12 residues. V lost 6 bases and J lost 6, with 9 bases in between. Germline assignment: CDR1 WNHNN and CDR2 SYGVQD (reference sequence). The CDR3 spells CASSGDGNIQYF. The CDR3 nucleotides read TGCGCCAGCAGCGGGGACGGAAACATTCAGTACTTC.

The chain employs TRBV25-1 and TRBJ2-1; possible D gene TRBD2, 6 bases. Germline CDR1 is MGHDK and CDR2 is SYGVNS. V shed 1 base and J shed 9 bases, with 13 bases lying between them. There are 14 residues in the CDR3. The CDR3 sequence: CASSEFGGSGEQFF. The CDR3 bases are TGTGCCAGCAGTGAATTTGGAGGGTCAGGTGAGCAGTTCTTC. Supplemented by reference TRBV25-1 and TRBJ2-1, the full variable domain reads EADIYQTPRYLVIGTGKKITLECSQTMGHDKMYWYQQDPGMELHLIHYSYGVNSTEKGDLSSESTVSRIRTEHFPLTLESARPSHTSQYLCASSEFGGSGEQFFGPGTRLTVL.

The chain uses TRBV5-1 and TRBJ1-2; weak D call: TRBD1 (6 bases). The CDR3 spans 16 residues. Germline V gene data show CDR1 as SGHRS and CDR2 as YFSETQ. The ends were cut back, 1 base at V and 2 bases at J, with 15 bases in the middle. As DNA, the CDR3 is TGCGCCAGCAGCTTGACCTACTCGGACAGAAACTATGGCTACACCTTC. Encoded protein: CASSLTYSDRNYGYTF.

The chain has TRBV21-1 and TRBJ2-7; the table's TRBD2 call for D was not verified on the DNA. TRBV21-1 is annotated as a pseudogene. The CDR3 has 11 amino acids. The CDR3 spells CASCDYYEQYF. The CDR3 DNA reads as TGTGCCAGCTGCGACTACTACGAGCAGTACTTC.

The CDR3 here is CASSQRDRRNTEAFF. As DNA, the CDR3 is TGTGCCAGCAGCCAGCGGGACAGAAGAAACACTGAAGCTTTCTTT. The V call is TRBV3-1 (or the pseudogene TRBV3-2), the J call TRBJ1-1, with TRBD1 matching over 7 bases. This CDR3 comprises 15 residues. V was clipped by 3 bases and J by 2 bases; unmatched bases: 6. Germline lookup yields CDR1 LGHDT and CDR2 YNNKEL (reference sequence).

V and J are TRBV4-3 and TRBJ2-2; the D gene is possibly TRBD2 (6 bases). The germline V gene encodes CDR1 LGHNA and CDR2 YSLEER. This CDR3 has 16 residues. Trimming removed 1 base at V and 0 bases at J, with 9 bases between. CDR3 protein: CASSQGGGPNTGELFF. Here the CDR3 DNA reads TGCGCCAGCAGCCAAGGCGGAGGGCCGAACACCGGGGAGCTGTTTTTT.

The V gene is TRBV10-3, the J gene TRBJ1-1; the D is unclear. CDR1 and CDR2 (germline): ENHRY, SYGVKD. This CDR3 comprises 13 residues. V shed 2 bases and J shed 3 bases, with 7 bases lying between them. CDR3 bases: TGTGCCATCAGTGAGGGGCGGGACACTGAAGCTTTCTTT. This translates into CAISEGRDTEAFF.

This clone was picked up one time. CDR3 region: CAWKQDRVNEKLFF. CDR3 nucleotide sequence: TGTGCCTGGAAACAGGACAGGGTGAATGAAAAACTGTTTTTT. V usage is TRBV30 and J usage is TRBJ1-4; TRBD1 matches 8 bases. Germline assignment: CDR1 GTSNPN and CDR2 SVGIG (reference sequence). This CDR3 contains 14 residues. With 4 bases clipped from V and 5 bases from J, the junction kept 6 bases outside the gene matches.

The CDR3 reads CASSRRGGYTF. The CDR3 DNA reads TGTGCCAGCAGCCGGCGCGGTGGCTACACCTTC. The chain joins TRBV5-6 to TRBJ1-2; D remains ambiguous. Per the germline V gene, CDR1 is SGHDT and CDR2 is YYEEEE. Trimming took 4 bases from V and 7 from J, leaving 8 bases between them. The CDR3 totals 11 residues.

The V call is TRBV7-2, the J call TRBJ2-1; weak D call: TRBD1 (6 bases). V lost 3 bases and J lost 10, with 16 bases in between. This CDR3 is 14 amino acids long. Germline V gene data show CDR1 as SGHTA and CDR2 as FQGNSA. This chain's CDR3 is CASSFVGGGVEQFF. CDR3 bases: TGTGCCAGCAGCTTCGTCGGTGGGGGCGTCGAGCAGTTCTTC.

The chain carries TRBV6-5 and TRBJ2-3, with D possibly matching TRBD2 (6 bases). CDR1 MNHEY and CDR2 SVGAGI come from the germline V gene. Deletions cut 6 bases from V and 0 bases from J, with 10 bases between. The CDR3 extends over 14 amino acids. CDR3 sequence (DNA): TGTGCCAGCAGCGAGGGGACTAGCACAGATACGCAGTATTTT. It specifies CASSEGTSTDTQYF.

The chain couples TRBV10-3 to TRBJ1-4; tentatively, D is TRBD1 (6 bases). CDR3 length: 13 residues. Looked up from germline, CDR1 is ENHRY and CDR2 is SYGVKD. The ends were cut back, 3 bases at V and 8 bases at J, with 10 bases in the middle. The CDR3 coding sequence is TGTGCCATCAGTGATAACAGGGAGGAAAAACTGTTTTTT. Amino acids: CAISDNREEKLFF.

As DNA, the CDR3 is TGTGCCAGCAGCTTAGTCGGTTCGTCATACCAGAGCTCTGGAAACACCATATATTTT. This translates into CASSLVGSSYQSSGNTIYF. The chain combines TRBV11-2 with TRBJ1-3; D not certain. Between the trimmed V and J ends, which lost 1 base and 0 bases, there was a span of 19 bases. The germline CDR1 and CDR2 sequences are SGHAT and FQNNGV. CDR3 length: 19 residues.

The V call is TRBV18, the J call TRBJ1-6, with a weak D call TRBD1 (5 bases). CDR3 length equals 13 residues. Germline lookup yields CDR1 KGHSH and CDR2 LQKENI. V lost 5 bases and J 7 bases, leaving 9 bases between the germline ends. In DNA, the CDR3 is TGTGCCAGCTCATCTTCAGGGAATTCACCCCTCCACTTT. Its protein is CASSSSGNSPLHF.

The V call is TRBV3-1 (or the pseudogene TRBV3-2), the J call TRBJ1-4; 8 bases map to TRBD1. The CDR3 extends over 16 amino acids. The ends lost 6 bases at V and 7 bases at J; junction bases unmatched: 13. Germline CDR1 and CDR2: LGHDT and YNNKEL (reference sequence). CDR3 sequence reads: CASSQSSGGAAEKLFF. The CDR3 bases are TGTGCCAGCAGTCAATCCTCAGGGGGCGCGGCTGAAAAACTGTTTTTT.

The chain joins TRBV28 to TRBJ1-2, with 9 bases matching TRBD1. This CDR3 is built from 14 residues. J lost 8 bases, V lost 6 bases, and 10 bases had no gene match. CDR1 MDHEN and CDR2 SYDVKM come from the germline V gene. DNA for the CDR3: TGTGCCAGCAGCGTGGGACAGGGAATAAACGGCTACACCTTC. This codes for CASSVGQGINGYTF.

This clone appeared a few times. The chain recombines TRBV2 with TRBJ2-7; D tentatively fits TRBD1 or TRBD2 (6 bases each). Germline V gene sequence: CDR1 SNHLY, CDR2 FYNNEI. V dropped 6 bases and J dropped 0 bases, with 12 bases sitting between them. This CDR3 has 14 residues. CDR3 in amino acids: CASRGGSSSYEQYF. CDR3 DNA sequence: TGTGCCAGCAGGGGGGGCTCAAGCTCCTACGAGCAGTACTTC.

The V and J genes are TRBV2 and TRBJ1-1; the D is unclear. This CDR3 has 11 residues. Germline CDR1 reads SNHLY; CDR2 reads FYNNEI. V shed 10 bases and J shed 0 bases, with 6 bases lying between them. CDR3 bases: TGTGCCATCTTGATGAACACTGAAGCTTTCTTT. It translates to CAILMNTEAFF.

The gene calls are TRBV29-1 and TRBJ1-5; 11 bases match TRBD1. The CDR3 contains 14 residues. V shed 7 bases and J 6 bases; nucleotides not matched to a gene: 8. CDR1 is SQVTM, CDR2 ANQGSEA, per germline. CDR3 loop: CSATPGTGGQPQHF. DNA for the CDR3: TGCAGCGCTACCCCCGGGACAGGGGGTCAGCCCCAGCATTTT.

This clone has more than one count but fewer than ten. V gene TRBV3-1 (or the pseudogene TRBV3-2) combines with J gene TRBJ1-6; TRBD1 is a possible D gene (5 bases). Trimming took 1 base from V and 7 from J, leaving 14 bases between them. This CDR3 comprises 16 residues. Germline V lookup: CDR1 LGHDT, CDR2 YNNKEL (reference sequence). CDR3 protein: CASSQGDGRVNSPLHF. The CDR3 bases are TGTGCCAGCAGCCAAGGTGACGGCAGGGTAAATTCACCCCTCCACTTT.

A few counts support this clone. V and J are TRBV5-6 and TRBJ1-2; possibly TRBD1 for D (6 bases). Trimming took off 4 bases at V and 2 bases at J, with 15 bases between the two ends. Germline V gene data show CDR1 as SGHDT and CDR2 as YYEEEE. The length of the CDR3 is 15 residues. The CDR3 protein is CASSRSGTHNYGYTF. CDR3 DNA sequence: TGTGCCAGCAGCAGATCCGGGACACACAACTATGGCTACACCTTC.

The CDR3, as DNA: TGTGCCAGTAGTTTAGCAGCGAAGGGGCACGAGCAGTACTTC. Translation: CASSLAAKGHEQYF. The genes are TRBV19 and TRBJ2-7; TRBD1 is a possible D gene (5 bases). The CDR3 is 14 residues long. Germline V gene sequence: CDR1 LNHDA, CDR2 SQIVND (reference sequence). V was shortened by 5 bases and J by 5 bases, with 16 bases between the two germline ends.

V is TRBV30 and J is TRBJ1-6, with 8 bases identical to TRBD1. CDR3 length equals 13 residues. The V gene end was trimmed by 7 bases and the J gene end by 6 bases; junction bases not matched to a gene: 5. The germline CDR1 and CDR2 sequences are GTSNPN and SVGIG (reference sequence). CDR3 loop: CASQGQGNSPLHF. CDR3 DNA: TGTGCCTCGCAAGGACAGGGTAATTCACCCCTCCACTTT.

This clone was recorded only once. V and J are TRBV2 and TRBJ1-2; D unclear. Trimming took off 6 bases at V and 6 bases at J, with 14 bases between the two ends. Germline V gene sequence: CDR1 SNHLY, CDR2 FYNNEI. The CDR3 covers 13 residues. CDR3 coding DNA: TGTGCCAGCAGGAGAGAGAGGGTAAATGGCTACACCTTC. Translation: CASRRERVNGYTF.